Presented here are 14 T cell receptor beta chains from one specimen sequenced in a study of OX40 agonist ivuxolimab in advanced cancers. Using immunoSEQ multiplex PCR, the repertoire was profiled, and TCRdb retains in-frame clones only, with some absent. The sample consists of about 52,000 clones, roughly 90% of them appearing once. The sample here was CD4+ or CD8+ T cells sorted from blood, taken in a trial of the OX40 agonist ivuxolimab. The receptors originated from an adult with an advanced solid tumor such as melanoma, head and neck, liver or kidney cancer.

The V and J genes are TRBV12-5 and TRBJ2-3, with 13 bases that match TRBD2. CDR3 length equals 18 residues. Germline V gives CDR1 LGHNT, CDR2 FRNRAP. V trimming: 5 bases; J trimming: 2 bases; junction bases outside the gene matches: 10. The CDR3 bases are TGTGCTAGTGGTCCCTCCCTAGGACTAGCGGGGGACACAGATACGCAGTATTTT. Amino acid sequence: CASGPSLGLAGDTDTQYF.

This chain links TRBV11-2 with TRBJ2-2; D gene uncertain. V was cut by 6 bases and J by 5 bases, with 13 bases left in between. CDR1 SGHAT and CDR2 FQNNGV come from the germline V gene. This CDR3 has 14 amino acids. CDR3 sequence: CASRISPETGELFF. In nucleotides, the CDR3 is TGTGCCAGCAGGATAAGCCCAGAAACCGGGGAGCTGTTTTTT.

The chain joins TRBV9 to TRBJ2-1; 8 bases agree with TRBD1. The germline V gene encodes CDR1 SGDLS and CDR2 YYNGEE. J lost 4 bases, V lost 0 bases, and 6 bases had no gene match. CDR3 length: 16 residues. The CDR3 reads CASSVGAGGRYNEQFF. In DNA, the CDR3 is TGTGCCAGCAGCGTAGGGGCAGGGGGCAGGTACAATGAGCAGTTCTTC.

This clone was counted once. The CDR3 DNA reads as TGTGCCAGCAGCCGTAGGACAGGGAACACTGAAGCTTTCTTT. Protein product: CASSRRTGNTEAFF. The chain recombines TRBV6-6 with TRBJ1-1; 7 bases are a match to TRBD1. The V and J ends lost 6 bases and 1 base, in that order; junction bases with no gene match: 5. Germline CDR1 MNHNY, CDR2 SVGAGI (reference sequence). This CDR3 region has 14 residues.

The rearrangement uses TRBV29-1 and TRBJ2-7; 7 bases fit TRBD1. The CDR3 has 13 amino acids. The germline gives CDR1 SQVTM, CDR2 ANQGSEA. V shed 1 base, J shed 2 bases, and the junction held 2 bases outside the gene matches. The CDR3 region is CSVEGQGAYEQYF. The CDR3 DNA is TGCAGCGTTGAAGGACAGGGAGCCTACGAGCAGTACTTC.

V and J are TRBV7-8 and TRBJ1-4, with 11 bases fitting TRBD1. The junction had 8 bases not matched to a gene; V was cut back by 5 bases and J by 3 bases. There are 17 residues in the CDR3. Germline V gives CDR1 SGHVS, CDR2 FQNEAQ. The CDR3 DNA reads TGTGCCAGCAGCCCACCGGGACAGGGGGTGTCTAATGAAAAACTGTTTTTT. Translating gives CASSPPGQGVSNEKLFF.

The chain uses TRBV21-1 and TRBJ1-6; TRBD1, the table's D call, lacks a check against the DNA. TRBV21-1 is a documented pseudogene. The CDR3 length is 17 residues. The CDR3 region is CASSKPYHRGPNSPLHF. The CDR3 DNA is TGTGCCAGCAGCAAACCTTACCACAGGGGGCCAAATTCACCCCTCCACTTT.

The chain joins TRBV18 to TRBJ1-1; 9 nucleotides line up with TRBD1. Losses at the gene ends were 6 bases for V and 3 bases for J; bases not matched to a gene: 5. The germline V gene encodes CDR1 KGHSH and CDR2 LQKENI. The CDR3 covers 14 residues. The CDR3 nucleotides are TGTGCCAGCTCTCTACGGGACAGGGACACTGAAGCTTTCTTT. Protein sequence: CASSLRDRDTEAFF.

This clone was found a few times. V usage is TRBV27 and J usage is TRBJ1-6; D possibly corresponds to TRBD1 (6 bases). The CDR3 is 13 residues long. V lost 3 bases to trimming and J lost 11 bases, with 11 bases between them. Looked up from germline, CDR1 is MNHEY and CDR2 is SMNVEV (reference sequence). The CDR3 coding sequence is TGTGCCAGCAGTTTTAGGGGGGCGGCACCCCTCCACTTT. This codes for CASSFRGAAPLHF.

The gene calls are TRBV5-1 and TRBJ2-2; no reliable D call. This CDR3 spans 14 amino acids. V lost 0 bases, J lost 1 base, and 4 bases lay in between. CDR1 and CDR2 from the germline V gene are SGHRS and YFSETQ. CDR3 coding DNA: TGCGCCAGCAGCTTGGGGTGGAACACCGGGGAGCTGTTTTTT. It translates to CASSLGWNTGELFF.

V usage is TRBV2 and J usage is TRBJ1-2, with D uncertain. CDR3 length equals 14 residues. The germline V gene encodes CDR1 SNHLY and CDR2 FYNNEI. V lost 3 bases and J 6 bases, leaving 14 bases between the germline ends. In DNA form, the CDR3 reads TGTGCCAGCAGTGAGTCCCCCAACCTTGATGGCTACACCTTC. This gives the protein CASSESPNLDGYTF. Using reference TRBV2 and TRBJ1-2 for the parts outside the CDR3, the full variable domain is EPEVTQTPSHQVTQMGQEVILRCVPISNHLYFYWYRQILGQKVEFLVSFYNNEISEKSEIFDDQFSVERPDGSNFTLKIRSTKLEDSAMYFCASSESPNLDGYTFGSGTRLTVV.

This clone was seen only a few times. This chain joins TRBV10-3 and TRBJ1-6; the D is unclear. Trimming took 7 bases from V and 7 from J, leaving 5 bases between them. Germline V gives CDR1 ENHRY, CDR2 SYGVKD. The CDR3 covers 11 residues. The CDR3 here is CAIKPNSPLHF. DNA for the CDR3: TGTGCCATCAAGCCGAATTCACCCCTCCACTTT.

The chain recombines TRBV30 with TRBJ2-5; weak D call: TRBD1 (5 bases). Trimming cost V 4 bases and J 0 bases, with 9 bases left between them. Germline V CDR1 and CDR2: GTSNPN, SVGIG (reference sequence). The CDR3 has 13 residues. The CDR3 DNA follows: TGTGCCTGGAATAGCAGGGACCAAGAGACCCAGTACTTC. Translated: CAWNSRDQETQYF.

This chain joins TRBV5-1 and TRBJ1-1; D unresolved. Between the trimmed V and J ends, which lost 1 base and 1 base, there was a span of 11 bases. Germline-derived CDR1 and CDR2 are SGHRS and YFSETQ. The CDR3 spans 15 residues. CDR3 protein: CASSLMEAENTEAFF. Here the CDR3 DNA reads TGCGCCAGCAGCTTGATGGAGGCGGAGAACACTGAAGCTTTCTTT.